The present TCR beta chain was sequenced within a study of Ad26.COV2.S vaccination and SARS-CoV-2 variants. Whole-study findings and limits: Reports say spike-specific CD8+ and CD4+ T cell responses covered substantial breadth after vaccination.

On this clone: Its target is unknown.

Trimming cost V 10 bases and J 2 bases; bases outside gene matches: 20. Per germline, CDR1 LNHDA and CDR2 SQIVND (reference sequence). The CDR3 extends over 19 amino acids. Treatment specified: roughly 18 received Ad26.COV2.S at low or high dose, single or two shots; about 5 received placebo; per-sample allocation not given. Collection of samples fell on day 63 after the first vaccine or placebo injection. Some clones are missing from TCRdb's copy, which holds only in-frame ones; the method was immunoSEQ multiplex PCR. The table lists roughly 350,000 clones, 70% to 90% of them singletons. This specimen was peripheral blood, taken in a trial of Ad26.COV2.S vaccine versus placebo. The chain uses TRBV19 and TRBJ2-4; TRBD2 matches at 10 bases. This sequence was found in a person between 18 and 65 years old who received the Ad26.COV2.S COVID-19 vaccine or a placebo. The CDR3 bases are TGTGCCACCCCCATGGGGTGTCTTCTAGCGGGAGAGTCCAAAAACATTCAGTACTTC. Translation gives CATPMGCLLAGESKNIQYF.